The present entry profiles one T cell receptor beta chain with its context. The entry originates in a study of identical twins. Template switching, a step in the protocol, added a universal primer site, and cDNA carried unique molecular identifiers. TCRdb reprocessed the 5' RACE reads via MiXCR and lists one record per CDR3 protein. Found here are 1.5 million to 2 million distinct CDR3 sequences, roughly a third of them singletons; the top ten hold over 0.25%. Germline V gene lookup returns CDR1 DFQATT and CDR2 SNEGSKA (reference sequence). This CDR3 contains 14 residues. The source of this sequence is a newborn girl in good health. The V gene is TRBV20-1, the J gene TRBJ2-3; 10 bases map to TRBD2. Sequencing input: cord blood. CDR3 DNA: TGCAGCCTTCCTATAAGCGGGGGGGCCGATACGCAGTATTTT. This gives the protein CSLPISGGADTQYF.